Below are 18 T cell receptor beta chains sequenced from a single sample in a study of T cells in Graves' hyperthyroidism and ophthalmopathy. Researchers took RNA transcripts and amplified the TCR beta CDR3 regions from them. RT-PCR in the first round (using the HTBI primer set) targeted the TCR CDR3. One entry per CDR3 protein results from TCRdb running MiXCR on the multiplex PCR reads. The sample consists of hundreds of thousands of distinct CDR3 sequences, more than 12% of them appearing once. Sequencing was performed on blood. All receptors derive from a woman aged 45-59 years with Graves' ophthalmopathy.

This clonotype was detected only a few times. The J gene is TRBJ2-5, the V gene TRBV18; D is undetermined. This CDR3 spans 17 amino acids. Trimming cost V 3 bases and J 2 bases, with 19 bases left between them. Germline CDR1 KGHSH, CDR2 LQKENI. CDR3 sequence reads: CASSPLPPQSLQETQYF. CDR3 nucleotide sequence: TGTGCCAGCTCACCCCTACCCCCACAAAGCTTACAAGAGACCCAGTACTTC.

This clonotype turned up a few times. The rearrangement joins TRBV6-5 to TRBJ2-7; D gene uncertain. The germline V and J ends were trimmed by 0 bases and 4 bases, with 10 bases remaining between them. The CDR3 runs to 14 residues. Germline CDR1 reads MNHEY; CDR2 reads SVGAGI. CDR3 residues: CASSYSEAEYEQYF. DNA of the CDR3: TGTGCCAGCAGTTACTCTGAAGCAGAATACGAGCAGTACTTC.

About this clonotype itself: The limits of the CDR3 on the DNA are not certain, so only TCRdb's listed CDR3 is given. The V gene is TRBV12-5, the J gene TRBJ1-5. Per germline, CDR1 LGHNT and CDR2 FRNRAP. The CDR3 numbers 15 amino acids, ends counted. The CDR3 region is CGVVLVVDSNQPQHF.

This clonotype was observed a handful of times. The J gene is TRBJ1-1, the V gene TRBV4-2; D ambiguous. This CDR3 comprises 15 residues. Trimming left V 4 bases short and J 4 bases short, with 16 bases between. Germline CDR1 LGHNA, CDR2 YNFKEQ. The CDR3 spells CASSPSTPKGTEAFF. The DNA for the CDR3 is TGTGCCAGCAGCCCCTCCACCCCGAAGGGCACTGAAGCTTTCTTT.

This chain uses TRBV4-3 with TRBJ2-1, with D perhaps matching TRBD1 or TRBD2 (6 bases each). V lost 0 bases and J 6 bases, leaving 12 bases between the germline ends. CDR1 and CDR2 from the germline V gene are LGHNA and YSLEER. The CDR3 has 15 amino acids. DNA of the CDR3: TGCGCCAGCAGCCAAGATAGGGGGGACTCCAATGAGCAGTTCTTC. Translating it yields CASSQDRGDSNEQFF.

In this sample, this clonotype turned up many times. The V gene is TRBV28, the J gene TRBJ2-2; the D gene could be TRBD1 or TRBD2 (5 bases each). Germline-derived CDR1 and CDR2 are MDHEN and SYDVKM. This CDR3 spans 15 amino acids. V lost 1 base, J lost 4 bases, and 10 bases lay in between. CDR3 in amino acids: CASSLLGTTTGELFF. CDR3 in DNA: TGTGCCAGCAGTTTATTAGGGACCACCACCGGGGAGCTGTTTTTT.

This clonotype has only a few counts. The chain's CDR3 is CASSPGANPYEQYF. As DNA, the CDR3 is TGTGCCAGCAGCCCGGGGGCGAACCCCTACGAGCAGTACTTC. The chain links TRBV3-2 to TRBJ2-7; the table's D call of TRBD1 was not tested on the DNA. TRBV3-2 is given as a pseudogene. This CDR3 region has 14 residues.

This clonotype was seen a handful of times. The CDR3: CASTPATGTDTQYF. Written as DNA, the CDR3 is TGTGCCAGCACCCCAGCGACAGGGACAGATACGCAGTATTTT. The genes are TRBV12-3 or TRBV12-4 and TRBJ2-3; the match to TRBD1 covers 7 bases. The CDR3 is 14 amino acids. The V gene end was trimmed by 7 bases and the J gene end by 3 bases; junction bases not matched to a gene: 7.

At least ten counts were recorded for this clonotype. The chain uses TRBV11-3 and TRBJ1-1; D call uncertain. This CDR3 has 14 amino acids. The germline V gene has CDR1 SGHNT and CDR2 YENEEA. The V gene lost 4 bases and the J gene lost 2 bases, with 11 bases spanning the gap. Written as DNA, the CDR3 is TGTGCCAGCAGCTACCGGGAACTTAACACTGAAGCTTTCTTT. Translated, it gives CASSYRELNTEAFF.

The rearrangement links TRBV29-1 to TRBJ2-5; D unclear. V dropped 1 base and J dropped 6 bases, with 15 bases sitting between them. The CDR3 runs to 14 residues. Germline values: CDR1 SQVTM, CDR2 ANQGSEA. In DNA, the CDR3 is TGCAGCGTTGAAGCGGTGGGCGTGCGGAAGACCCAGTACTTC. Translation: CSVEAVGVRKTQYF.

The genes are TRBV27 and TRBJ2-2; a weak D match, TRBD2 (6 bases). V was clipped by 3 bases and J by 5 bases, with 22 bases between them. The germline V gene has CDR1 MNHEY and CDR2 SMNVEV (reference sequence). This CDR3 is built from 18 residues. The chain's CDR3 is CASSFERDFPLGTGELFF. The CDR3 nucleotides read TGTGCCAGCAGTTTCGAGAGGGACTTTCCACTGGGGACCGGGGAGCTGTTTTTT.

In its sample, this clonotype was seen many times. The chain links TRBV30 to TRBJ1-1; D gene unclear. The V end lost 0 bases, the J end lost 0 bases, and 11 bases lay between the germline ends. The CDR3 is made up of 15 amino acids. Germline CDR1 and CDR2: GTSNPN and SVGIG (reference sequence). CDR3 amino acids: CAWSVSPGLNTEAFF. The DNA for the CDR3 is TGTGCCTGGAGTGTATCCCCAGGACTGAACACTGAAGCTTTCTTT.

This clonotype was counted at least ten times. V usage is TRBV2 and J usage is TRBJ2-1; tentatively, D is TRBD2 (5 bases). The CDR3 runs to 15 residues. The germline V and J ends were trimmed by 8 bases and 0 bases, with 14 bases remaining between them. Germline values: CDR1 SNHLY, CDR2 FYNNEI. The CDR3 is CASGRRGSSYNEQFF. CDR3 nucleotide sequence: TGTGCCAGCGGTCGCAGAGGGAGCTCCTACAATGAGCAGTTCTTC.

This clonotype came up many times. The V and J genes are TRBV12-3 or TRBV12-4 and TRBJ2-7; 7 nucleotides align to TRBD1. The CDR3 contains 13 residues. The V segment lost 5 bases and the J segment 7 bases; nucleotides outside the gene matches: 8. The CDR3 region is CASSPPGQQEQYF. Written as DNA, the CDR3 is TGTGCCAGCAGTCCCCCGGGACAGCAAGAGCAGTACTTC.

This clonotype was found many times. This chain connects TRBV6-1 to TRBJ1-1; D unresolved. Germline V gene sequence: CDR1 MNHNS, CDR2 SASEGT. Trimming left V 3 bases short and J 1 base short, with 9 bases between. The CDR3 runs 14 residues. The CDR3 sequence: CASSDWSQNTEAFF. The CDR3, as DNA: TGTGCCAGCAGTGATTGGTCACAGAACACTGAAGCTTTCTTT.

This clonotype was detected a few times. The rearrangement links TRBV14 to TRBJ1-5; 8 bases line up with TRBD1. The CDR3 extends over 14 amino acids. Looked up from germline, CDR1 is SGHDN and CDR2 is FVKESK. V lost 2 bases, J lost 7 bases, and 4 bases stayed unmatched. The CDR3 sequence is CASSQTGGLQPQHF. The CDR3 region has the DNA TGTGCCAGCAGCCAAACAGGGGGACTCCAGCCCCAGCATTTT.

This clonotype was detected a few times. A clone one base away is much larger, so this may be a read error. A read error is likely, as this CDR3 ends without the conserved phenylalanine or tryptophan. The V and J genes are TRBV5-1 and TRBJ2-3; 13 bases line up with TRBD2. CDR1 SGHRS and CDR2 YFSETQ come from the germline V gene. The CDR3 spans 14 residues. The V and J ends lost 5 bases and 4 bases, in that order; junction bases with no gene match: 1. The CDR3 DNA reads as TGCGCCAGCAGAGGACTAGCGGGAGCAGATACGCAGTATCTT. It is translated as CASRGLAGADTQYL.

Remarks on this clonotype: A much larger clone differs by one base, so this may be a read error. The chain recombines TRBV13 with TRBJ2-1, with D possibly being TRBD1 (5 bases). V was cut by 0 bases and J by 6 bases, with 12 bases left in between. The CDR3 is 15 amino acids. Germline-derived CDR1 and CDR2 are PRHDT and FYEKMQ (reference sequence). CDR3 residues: CASSLGRVEFNEQFF. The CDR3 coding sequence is TGTGCCAGCAGCTTAGGCAGGGTCGAGTTCAATGAGCAGTTCTTC.